Below are 17 T cell receptor beta chains sequenced from a single sample in a study of T cells in Graves' hyperthyroidism and ophthalmopathy. RNA transcripts provided the source from which TCR beta CDR3 regions were amplified. The study used the HTBI primer set for a first-round RT-PCR of the TCR CDR3. TCRdb itself ran the multiplex PCR reads through MiXCR, one entry per CDR3 protein. Of more than 550,000 distinct CDR3 sequences in the sample, 45% were seen once. Sequencing input: peripheral blood or thyroid tissue (not recorded which). The receptors originated from an adult man with Graves' disease, either hyperthyroidism or ophthalmopathy (not recorded which).

The rearrangement joins TRBV11-2 to TRBJ1-5; D may be TRBD1 (6 bases). This CDR3 spans 16 amino acids. Germline V gives CDR1 SGHAT, CDR2 FQNNGV. V was clipped by 1 base and J by 3 bases, with 13 bases between them. CDR3: CASSLGLGAPNQPQHF. The CDR3 region has the DNA TGTGCCAGCAGCTTAGGGTTGGGGGCACCCAATCAGCCCCAGCATTTT. Together with reference TRBV11-2 and TRBJ1-5, the CDR3 gives the full variable domain: EAGVAQSPRYKIIEKRQSVAFWCNPISGHATLYWYQQILGQGPKLLIQFQNNGVVDDSQLPKDRFSAERLKGVDSTLKIQPAKLEDSAVYLCASSLGLGAPNQPQHFGDGTRLSIL.

On this clonotype: A much larger clonotype is one base distant, so this may be a read error. The chain couples TRBV9 to TRBJ1-6; a possible D gene is TRBD1 (6 bases). The CDR3 consists of 14 residues. From germline, CDR1 is SGDLS and CDR2 YYNGEE. In DNA, the CDR3 is TGTGCCAGCAGCGCGAGGGGGAAATCTTCAACCCTCCACTTT. As protein: CASSARGKSSTLHF.

This clonotype has at least ten counts. The chain uses TRBV29-1 and TRBJ1-1; TRBD1 matches 8 bases. The CDR3 loop spans 13 amino acids. V lost 7 bases to trimming and J lost 5 bases; unmatched junction nucleotides: 9. CDR1 is SQVTM, CDR2 ANQGSEA, per germline. The CDR3 protein is CSAHQGAWTEAFF. CDR3 DNA sequence: TGCAGCGCTCACCAGGGGGCTTGGACTGAAGCTTTCTTT.

This clonotype was counted between two and nine times. The chain links TRBV29-1 to TRBJ1-1; the match to TRBD1 covers 9 bases. The J segment lost 8 bases and the V segment lost 4 bases, leaving 8 bases of the junction unmatched. CDR1 SQVTM and CDR2 ANQGSEA come from the germline V gene. This CDR3 is 13 amino acids long. CDR3 residues: CSVARQGGKEAFF. As DNA, the CDR3 is TGCAGCGTTGCCCGACAGGGGGGCAAGGAAGCTTTCTTT.

V gene TRBV4-1 combines with J gene TRBJ1-4, with 9 nucleotides matching TRBD1. From germline, CDR1 is MGHRA and CDR2 YSYEKL. The CDR3 has 16 amino acids. J was trimmed by 11 bases and V by 4 bases; bases with no gene match: 14. CDR3 loop: CASSPEGMGQGTKLFF. CDR3 nucleotides: TGCGCCAGCAGCCCAGAAGGGATGGGACAGGGTACCAAACTGTTTTTT.

A few counts support this clonotype. The V and J genes are TRBV25-1 and TRBJ2-5, with D perhaps matching TRBD1 or TRBD2 (6 bases each). V shed 6 bases and J shed 5 bases, with 22 bases lying between them. CDR1 MGHDK and CDR2 SYGVNS come from the germline V gene. The CDR3 is made up of 16 amino acids. CDR3 loop: CASSIAGWGAGETQYF. In DNA, the CDR3 is TGTGCCAGCAGCATCGCAGGGTGGGGGGCGGGGGAGACCCAGTACTTC. The full variable domain, completed using reference TRBV25-1 and TRBJ2-5, is EADIYQTPRYLVIGTGKKITLECSQTMGHDKMYWYQQDPGMELHLIHYSYGVNSTEKGDLSSESTVSRIRTEHFPLTLESARPSHTSQYLCASSIAGWGAGETQYFGPGTRLLVL.

This clonotype was seen only a few times. The V and J genes are TRBV20-1 and TRBJ1-1; 7 positions match TRBD1. The CDR3 runs 13 residues. V lost 4 bases to trimming and J lost 4 bases; unmatched junction nucleotides: 6. The germline CDR1 and CDR2 sequences are DFQATT and SNEGSKA (reference sequence). CDR3 DNA: TGCAGTGCTACACAGGACAGGACCACTGAAGCTTTCTTT. Its translation is CSATQDRTTEAFF.

V is TRBV12-3 or TRBV12-4 and J is TRBJ2-7; D is uncertain. This CDR3 spans 14 amino acids. V dropped 6 bases and J dropped 0 bases, with 12 bases sitting between them. CDR3 in amino acids: CASSVDIASYEQYF. CDR3 DNA sequence: TGTGCCAGCAGCGTAGATATCGCCTCCTACGAGCAGTACTTC.

This clonotype was detected many times. The chain uses TRBV7-2 and TRBJ2-7; D might be TRBD2 (5 bases). The CDR3 sequence is 14 residues long. The germline gives CDR1 SGHTA, CDR2 FQGNSA. Trimming left V 5 bases short and J 1 base short, with 12 bases between. The CDR3 here is CASSPSGGSYEQYF. The CDR3 coding sequence is TGTGCCAGCAGCCCAAGCGGTGGGTCCTACGAGCAGTACTTC.

This clonotype was counted once. Being one base from a much bigger clone, this may be a read error. As the CDR3 is not closed by the conserved phenylalanine or tryptophan, this likely results from a read error. V and J are TRBV7-2 and TRBJ1-1; tentatively, D is TRBD1 (5 bases). Germline CDR1 reads SGHTA; CDR2 reads FQGNSA. Trimming removed 5 bases at V and 3 bases at J, with 13 bases between. The CDR3 length is 14 residues. CDR3 sequence (DNA): TGTGCCAGCAGCCCCCGACAGAGACACACTGAAGCTTTCTTA. It codes for CASSPRQRHTEAFL.

Concerning this clonotype itself: A much more abundant neighbour one base away suggests this may be a read error. The gene calls are TRBV20-1 and TRBJ2-5; D is possibly TRBD2 (7 bases). This CDR3 comprises 12 residues. Per germline, CDR1 DFQATT and CDR2 SNEGSKA (reference sequence). Trimming stripped 6 bases from V and 5 bases from J, with 13 bases between. The CDR3 is CSATRGRETQYF. The CDR3 DNA is TGCAGTGCAACGCGGGGGCGGGAGACCCAGTACTTC.

This clonotype was seen ten or more times. The chain employs TRBV9 and TRBJ1-2; the D is unclear. V was clipped by 3 bases and J by 6 bases, with 6 bases between them. In germline, CDR1 is SGDLS, CDR2 YYNGEE. The CDR3 consists of 11 residues. The CDR3 DNA is TGTGCCAGCAGCGCCACCGATGGCTACACCTTC. It specifies CASSATDGYTF.

Only a few counts were recorded for this clonotype. CDR3 sequence: CASKVTGSVSYEQYF. CDR3 in DNA: TGTGCCAGCAAGGTCACAGGGTCTGTATCCTACGAGCAGTACTTC. V gene TRBV7-6 combines with J gene TRBJ2-7; TRBD1 might be the D (6 bases). Trimming pared 7 bases from V and 1 base from J, leaving 17 bases between. Germline V gene sequence: CDR1 SGHVS, CDR2 FNYEAQ. The CDR3 loop spans 15 amino acids.

This chain connects TRBV25-1 to TRBJ1-6, with TRBD1 as a possible D gene (5 bases). The V and J ends lost 4 bases and 7 bases respectively, with 23 bases between them. Germline assignment: CDR1 MGHDK and CDR2 SYGVNS. The CDR3 runs to 18 residues. This CDR3 reads CASSARPSSGTGNSPLHF. In DNA form, the CDR3 reads TGTGCCAGCAGTGCTAGACCTTCTTCCGGGACGGGGAATTCACCCCTCCACTTT.

The table lists this clonotype with a few counts. V gene TRBV20-1 combines with J gene TRBJ2-2; a possible D gene is TRBD1 (6 bases). Looked up from germline, CDR1 is DFQATT and CDR2 is SNEGSKA (reference sequence). Trimming took 3 bases from V and 6 from J, leaving 14 bases between them. CDR3 size: 14 residues. This CDR3 is CSASLGARSGELFF. CDR3 in DNA: TGCAGTGCTAGTTTGGGGGCTAGATCCGGGGAGCTGTTTTTT.

The chain employs TRBV10-3 and TRBJ1-2; D not certain. Germline V lookup: CDR1 ENHRY, CDR2 SYGVKD. This CDR3 has 14 residues. V was cut by 2 bases and J by 2 bases, with 9 bases left in between. The CDR3 loop reads CAISEVGSNYGYTF. DNA for the CDR3: TGTGCCATCAGTGAGGTCGGTAGCAACTATGGCTACACCTTC.

The gene calls are TRBV12-3 or TRBV12-4 and TRBJ1-2; no clear D. There are 14 residues in the CDR3. The V gene lost 6 bases and the J gene lost 2 bases, with 13 bases spanning the gap. This CDR3 reads CASRSSVGNYGYTF. The CDR3 DNA is TGTGCCAGCAGGTCCTCTGTTGGAAACTATGGCTACACCTTC.